This T cell receptor beta chain came from a study of blood T cell repertoires in COVID-19. Per the authors' pipeline: Scientists estimated how many nucleated cells there were by amplifying reference gene primers. TCRdb's copy holds only in-frame clones and misses some; the assay was immunoSEQ multiplex PCR. V and J calls and clone size are given by that table; D and trimming were obtained from the DNA. The sample has more than 150,000 clones, 80% seen once. The sample consisted of peripheral blood. The origin of this receptor is a man aged 60 to 75 with acute or convalescent COVID-19.

CDR3 protein: CASSPPASGGAGTQYF. The CDR3 bases are TGTGCCAGCAGTCCCCCGGCTAGCGGGGGGGCGGGTACGCAGTATTTT. The gene calls are TRBV6-2 or TRBV6-3 and TRBJ2-3; 12 positions match TRBD2. With 5 bases clipped from V and 8 bases from J, the junction kept 11 bases outside the gene matches. The CDR3 spans 16 residues. Germline assignment: CDR1 MNHEY and CDR2 SVGEGT.